The present entry profiles one T cell receptor beta chain with its context. Its cognate antigen is unknown. These data belong to a study of human T cells and chemical hapten exposure. Sample time point: pre-sensitization, week 0. Treatment reported: therapeutic diphenylcyclopropenone sensitization with weekly scalp DPC. Blood was drawn before each patch test was applied. Total RNA extraction was carried out from unfractionated whole blood. Germline CDR1 and CDR2: MNHEY and SVGEGT. The CDR3 totals 14 residues. After removal of 6 bases from V and 1 base from J, the junction contained 4 bases not matched to a gene. The library gave individual cDNA molecules unique molecular identifiers. TCRdb itself ran the RACE reads through MiXCR, one entry per CDR3 protein. Altogether roughly 250,000 distinct CDR3 sequences are present, approximately 8.6% being singletons, with the ten largest covering under 2.5%. Regarding the study as a whole: Positively correlated with patch test score were the counts of PT1 expanded TCRs.

The genes are TRBV6-2 or TRBV6-3 and TRBJ1-1, with 8 nucleotides matching TRBD1. The sample here was whole blood, taken in connection with sensitization to the hapten diphenylcyclopropenone (DPC). The receptor's source is a woman between 40 and 50 years old with alopecia areata. Some clones in this sample may be carry-over from other donors' samples. The chain's CDR3 is CASRTGGKNTEAFF. The CDR3 nucleotides read TGTGCCAGCAGAACAGGGGGAAAGAACACTGAAGCTTTCTTT.